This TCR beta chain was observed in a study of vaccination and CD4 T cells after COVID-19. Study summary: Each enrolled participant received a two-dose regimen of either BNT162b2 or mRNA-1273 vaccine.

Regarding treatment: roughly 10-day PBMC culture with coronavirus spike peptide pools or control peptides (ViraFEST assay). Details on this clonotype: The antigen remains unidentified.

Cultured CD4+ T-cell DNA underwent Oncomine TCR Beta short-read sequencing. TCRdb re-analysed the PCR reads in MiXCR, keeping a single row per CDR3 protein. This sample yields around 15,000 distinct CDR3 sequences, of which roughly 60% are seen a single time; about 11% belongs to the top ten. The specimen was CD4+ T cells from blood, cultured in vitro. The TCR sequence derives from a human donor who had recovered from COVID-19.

The CDR3 loop reads CASSLDGTGLYGYTF. CDR3 sequence (DNA): TGTGCCAGCAGCCTAGACGGGACAGGGCTCTATGGCTACACCTTC. The chain combines TRBV7-3 with TRBJ1-2; 9 bases are a match to TRBD1. The germline CDR1 and CDR2 sequences are SGHTA and FQGTGA. The CDR3 sequence is 15 residues long. V lost 5 bases, J lost 4 bases, and 8 bases stayed unmatched. The whole variable domain, remainder taken from reference TRBV7-3 and TRBJ1-2, is GAGVSQTPSNKVTEKGKYVELRCDPISGHTALYWYRQSLGQGPEFLIYFQGTGAADDSGLPNDRFFAVRPEGSVSTLKIQRTERGDSAVYLCASSLDGTGLYGYTFGSGTRLTVV.